These T cell receptor beta chains were read from a single sample in a study of regulatory T cells in long-lasting Graves disease. Each CDR3 protein is one row after TCRdb ran MiXCR on the multiplex PCR reads. The data contain 510,000 or so distinct CDR3 sequences, about 12% of them seen just once; the ten biggest clones take up approximately 9.6%. The data also belong to a second study, concerning T cells in Graves' hyperthyroidism and ophthalmopathy.

Specimen: peripheral blood mononuclear cells (PBMCs), collected at new diagnosis, from a patient treated with antithyroid drugs. Source of these receptors: a woman aged 30 to 39 with Graves disease. The CDR3 runs from the conserved cysteine through the conserved F or W. A D gene is named only where the DNA matches it firmly. Size tells how often a clone was seen (once, few, many) or the class of an expanded clone, and some rows leave it out.

CDR3 DNA	CDR3 protein	V gene	clone size	D gene	J gene
TGTGCCAGTAGTATGAACAGTCAAGAGACCCAGTACTTC	CASSMNSQETQYF	TRBV19	many	-	TRBJ2-5
TGTGCTAGCAGCTTCACGACTAGCGGGATTCTTCCCGGGGAGCTGTTTTTT	CASSFTTSGILPGELFF	TRBV7-7	many	TRBD2	TRBJ2-2
TGTGCCAGCAGTTTTAGCGTCGGACAGGACCACTATGGCTACACCTTC	CASSFSVGQDHYGYTF	TRBV27	many	TRBD1	TRBJ1-2
TGTGCCAGCAGCTCTTTCCGGACAGCACACAGTGAGCAGTTCTTC	CASSSFRTAHSEQFF	TRBV7-9	many	-	TRBJ2-1
TGTGCCAGCGGAAAGGGGCTTACGAACACTGAAGCTTTCTTT	CASGKGLTNTEAFF	TRBV9	many	-	TRBJ1-1
TGTGCCAGCAGCTTAACATCAGGGGCGGGAAGTGTTTTGCGAGAGACCCAGTACTTC	CASSLTSGAGSVLRETQYF	TRBV7-9	many	-	TRBJ2-5
TGTGCCAGTAGTGCCCATTTTCCCTACGAGCAGTACTTC	CASSAHFPYEQYF	TRBV19	-	-	TRBJ2-7
TGTGCCAGCAGTGAAGCAACTAGCAGGAAGACCCAGTACTTC	CASSEATSRKTQYF	TRBV2	many	-	TRBJ2-5
TGTGCCAGCAGTTACGGTGACAGAGCCTACGAGCAGTACTTC	CASSYGDRAYEQYF	TRBV6-5	-	-	TRBJ2-7
TGTGCCAGCAGTGAGTCCTTCTACGAGCAGTACTTC	CASSESFYEQYF	TRBV2	many	-	TRBJ2-7
TGTGCCAGCGGCGAAAAGTGGTCCAGAGAGACTGAAGCTTTCTTT	CASGEKWSRETEAFF	TRBV5-5	-	-	TRBJ1-1
TGTGCCAGCAGCTTAGCCAGGGTTAGGAGCAATCAGCCCCAGCATTTT	CASSLARVRSNQPQHF	TRBV7-8	many	-	TRBJ1-5
TGTGCCAGCAGCGTAGACCCCGGTAGTTCCTACAATGAGCAGTTCTTC	CASSVDPGSSYNEQFF	TRBV9	many	-	TRBJ2-1
TGTGCCAGCAGTGAAGCCCGCCCGAGGGTGCGTCCTGAAGCTTTCTTT	CASSEARPRVRPEAFF	TRBV6-2/TRBV6-3	few	-	TRBJ1-1
TGTGCCAGTAAGTCACGGGGTCATCAGCCCCAGCATTTT	CASKSRGHQPQHF	TRBV19	-	-	TRBJ1-5
TGTGCCAGCATCAACAGGGAGGTTCTGAACACTGAAGCTTTCTTT	CASINREVLNTEAFF	TRBV6-4	few	-	TRBJ1-1
TGTGCCAGCAGTTTATTTGGGACGATCGGGGAGCTGTTTTTT	CASSLFGTIGELFF	TRBV27	once	-	TRBJ2-2
TGTGCCAGCAGCCATCCGACGGCGGCTAACTATGGCTACACCTTC	CASSHPTAANYGYTF	TRBV3-1	many	-	TRBJ1-2
TGTGCCAGCAGCCCGACTAGCGGGCACTCCGATGAGCAGTTCTTC	CASSPTSGHSDEQFF	TRBV5-4	-	TRBD2	TRBJ2-1
TGTGCCAGCAGTGGGTCCGGCGGGAGGTTCTACGAGCAGTACTTC	CASSGSGGRFYEQYF	TRBV2	many	TRBD2	TRBJ2-7
TGCAGTGCTAGAGATCGGCGGAGGGGCCTTAATTCACCCCTCCACTTT	CSARDRRRGLNSPLHF	TRBV20-1	few	-	TRBJ1-6
TGCAGTGCTATGCGAGGGGGCTATGGCTACACCTTC	CSAMRGGYGYTF	TRBV20-1	few	-	TRBJ1-2
TGTGCCAGCAGTTACGATAGCGGAGGGGCCTACGAGCAGTACTTC	CASSYDSGGAYEQYF	TRBV6-2/TRBV6-3	many	-	TRBJ2-7
TGTGCCAGCACAAATGGAGGGGATCACGAGCAGTGCTTC	CASTNGGDHEQCF	TRBV7-9	-	-	TRBJ2-7
TGTGCCAGCAGCGTGGCAACAGCTATTAGCTCTGGGGCCAACGTCCTGACTTTC	CASSVATAISSGANVLTF	TRBV9	few	-	TRBJ2-6
TGTGCCAGCAGTGAAGGTTTGGCCGGCAGGTCGAACACTGAAGCTTTCTTT	CASSEGLAGRSNTEAFF	TRBV2	many	-	TRBJ1-1
TGTACAACATCCAGGGGTACTGAAGCTTTCTTT	CTTSRGTEAFF	TRBV2	many	-	TRBJ1-1
TGTGCCAGCAGCGTCCAACAGGGCGGCGGGGCCAACGTCCTGACTTTC	CASSVQQGGGANVLTF	TRBV9	many	-	TRBJ2-6
TGTGCCAGCTCACCACTTGGGACGGGGGGAGAGGAAGCTTTCTTT	CASSPLGTGGEEAFF	TRBV18	-	-	TRBJ1-1
TGCGCCAGCAGCCTGGGACAGCCCTCCTACAATGAGCAGTTCTTC	CASSLGQPSYNEQFF	TRBV5-1	many	TRBD1	TRBJ2-1
TGTGCCAGCAGGGGGGCACGTCAGAATTCACCCCTCCACTTT	CASRGARQNSPLHF	TRBV6-1	many	-	TRBJ1-6
TGTGCCACCAGCAGCAACTGGGGGTCTTCCACAGATACGCAGTATTTT	CATSSNWGSSTDTQYF	TRBV15	many	-	TRBJ2-3
TGCGCCAGCAGCTTCTCGGAATTAGCGGGAGAATTAGAGACCCAGTACTTC	CASSFSELAGELETQYF	TRBV5-1	many	TRBD2	TRBJ2-5
TGTGCCAGCAGCCGGGACAGGGACCCGTCTTATGGCTACACCTTC	CASSRDRDPSYGYTF	TRBV7-2	many	TRBD1	TRBJ1-2
TGTGCCACCAGGCAAGCGTCTGGACTGACGAACACTGAAGCTTTCTTT	CATRQASGLTNTEAFF	TRBV15	few	-	TRBJ1-1
TGTGCCAGCAGTGACAGGGTCAATGAGCAGTTCTTC	CASSDRVNEQFF	TRBV27	many	TRBD1	TRBJ2-1
TGTGCCTGGAGTGTTACCGGGACTAGCGGGAGTCCTTTGTTTTTC	CAWSVTGTSGSPLFF	TRBV30	many	TRBD2	TRBJ2-1
TGCAGCGGAGACGAAAAGGGACGGACACAAGAGACCCAGTACTTC	CSGDEKGRTQETQYF	TRBV20-1	many	-	TRBJ2-5
TGTGCCAGCAGCCTGTCGGGACTAGCGGGCCTTCCCTCCCTGTACGAGCAGTACTTC	CASSLSGLAGLPSLYEQYF	TRBV3-1	-	TRBD2	TRBJ2-7
TGTGCCAGCAGTTTATCGCTATGGTATGGCTACACCTTC	CASSLSLWYGYTF	TRBV28	many	-	TRBJ1-2
TGTGCCAGCCGGAGGGCCAGGGAGCAGTACTTC	CASRRAREQYF	TRBV2	many	-	TRBJ2-7
TGTGCCAGTAGTCGACAGGGAACCGGCTACAATGAGCAGTTCTTC	CASSRQGTGYNEQFF	TRBV19	few	TRBD1	TRBJ2-1